Each of the 30 T cell receptor beta chains below was sequenced from the same sample in a study of T-cell memory formation after mild COVID-19 (dated by TCRdb to 2020 to 2022). The library was built by means of 5' RACE. Reads for this sample came from an Illumina NovaSeq 6000. TCRdb handled the public reads itself, with Q25 trimming in fastp and clone calling in MiXCR, and kept productive beta chains. Every distinct CDR3 protein forms one entry, paired with its most common genes and DNA. This sample has about 190,000 distinct CDR3 sequences in its table, and about 18% of those were observed once. The ten largest make up 2.4% of the sample. Sequences were obtained from PBMCs or a T cell subset sorted from them (not recorded which). The receptors originated from an adult woman who had mild COVID-19 (a few samples of this study predate the infection). The sample titles of this study are shuffled in the database, so cell type and time point are left out; the donor was told from shared clones.

The CDR3 loop is CSADGLDYYEQYF. DNA for the CDR3: TGCAGTGCTGACGGACTTGATTACTACGAGCAGTACTTC. The J gene is TRBJ2-7, the V gene TRBV20-1, with D possibly matching TRBD2 (5 bases). V was clipped by 5 bases and J by 3 bases, with 14 bases between them. CDR3 length equals 13 residues. Germline lookup yields CDR1 DFQATT and CDR2 SNEGSKA (reference sequence).

The chain recombines TRBV23-1 with TRBJ2-4; D may be TRBD1 or TRBD2 (6 bases each). TRBV23-1 is known as an ORF, though its function is uncertain. The V gene lost 4 bases and the J gene lost 1 base, with 17 bases spanning the gap. CDR3 size: 17 residues. This CDR3 reads CASSPEGGIPAKNIQYF. DNA of the CDR3: TGCGCCAGCAGTCCGGAAGGGGGGATTCCGGCCAAAAACATTCAGTACTTC.

This clonotype appeared a single time. The gene calls are TRBV18 and TRBJ2-2, with 8 positions matching TRBD1. Germline V gene lookup returns CDR1 KGHSH and CDR2 LQKENI. V lost 8 bases, J lost 5 bases, and 7 bases stayed unmatched. The CDR3 runs 14 residues. The DNA of the CDR3 is TGTGCCAGCGAGGGGACAGGTGGAACCGGGGAGCTGTTTTTT. Translating it yields CASEGTGGTGELFF.

CDR3 DNA sequence: TGTGCCAGCAGTTCCCCCCTCGCGGGAGGGCCGGACACAGATACGCAGTATTTT. Protein product: CASSSPLAGGPDTDTQYF. The gene calls are TRBV27 and TRBJ2-3; 9 bases agree with TRBD2. Germline CDR1 is MNHEY and CDR2 is SMNVEV (reference sequence). The J segment lost 2 bases and the V segment lost 4 bases, leaving 13 bases of the junction unmatched. This CDR3 is built from 18 residues.

The chain combines TRBV9 with TRBJ2-2; tentative D call: TRBD1 (5 bases). Trimming took off 1 base at V and 5 bases at J, with 6 bases between the two ends. The germline CDR1 and CDR2 sequences are SGDLS and YYNGEE. CDR3 length equals 13 residues. The CDR3 here is CASSVRGTGELFF. The DNA for the CDR3 is TGTGCCAGCAGCGTAAGGGGAACCGGGGAGCTGTTTTTT.

This clonotype was seen more than once but under ten times. This chain uses TRBV7-2 with TRBJ1-2; weak D call: TRBD1 (5 bases). Trimming pared 5 bases from V and 4 bases from J, leaving 14 bases between. CDR1 SGHTA and CDR2 FQGNSA come from the germline V gene. The CDR3 runs 14 residues. CDR3 residues: CASSGGGSGYGYTF. CDR3 coding DNA: TGTGCCAGCAGCGGCGGGGGGTCTGGCTATGGCTACACCTTC.

This clonotype was seen more than once but under ten times. V is TRBV5-1 and J is TRBJ2-1, with D possibly being TRBD1 or TRBD2 (5 bases each). Deletions cut 4 bases from V and 9 bases from J, with 20 bases between. The CDR3 has 15 amino acids. The germline V gene encodes CDR1 SGHRS and CDR2 YFSETQ. The CDR3 sequence is CASSTRPGTPIEQFF. The DNA for the CDR3 is TGCGCCAGCAGCACCCGACCCGGGACGCCTATTGAGCAGTTCTTC. Full variable domain (missing parts from reference TRBV5-1 and TRBJ2-1): KAGVTQTPRYLIKTRGQQVTLSCSPISGHRSVSWYQQTPGQGLQFLFEYFSETQRNKGNFPGRFSGRQFSNSRSEMNVSTLELGDSALYLCASSTRPGTPIEQFFGPGTRLTVL.

The J gene is TRBJ2-3, the V gene TRBV21-1; TRBD2, the D gene given by the table, was not confirmed from the DNA. TRBV21-1 is classified as a pseudogene. The CDR3 covers 17 residues. CDR3 in amino acids: CASSKALARGDTDTQYF. CDR3 coding DNA: TGTGCCAGCAGCAAAGCGCTGGCGCGGGGGGACACAGATACGCAGTATTTT.

The chain uses TRBV12-3 or TRBV12-4 and TRBJ2-7; 12 positions agree with TRBD2. CDR3 size: 15 residues. With V trimmed by 4 bases and J by 5 bases, 6 bases remained unmatched. CDR3 DNA: TGTGCCAGCAGTTCCCGGACTAGCGGGAACCACGAGCAGTACTTC. Encoded protein: CASSSRTSGNHEQYF.

The chain couples TRBV19 to TRBJ1-3; perhaps TRBD1 as D (6 bases). This CDR3 has 15 amino acids. V was pared by 9 bases and J by 0 bases, with 15 bases between. CDR1 LNHDA and CDR2 SQIVND come from the germline V gene (reference sequence). The DNA of the CDR3 is TGTGCCAGCCGGACAGCGCACTTCTCTGGAAACACCATATATTTT. Its translation is CASRTAHFSGNTIYF.

This clonotype was seen more than once but under ten times. The chain combines TRBV11-2 with TRBJ1-3; TRBD1 matches 7 bases. J gave up 0 bases and V 4 bases, and 3 bases lay outside the gene matches. This CDR3 has 15 residues. Germline values: CDR1 SGHAT, CDR2 FQNNGV. The CDR3 spells CASSSRDSSGNTIYF. The CDR3 region has the DNA TGTGCCAGCAGCTCCCGGGACAGCTCTGGAAACACCATATATTTT.

The chain has TRBV12-3 or TRBV12-4 and TRBJ2-3; TRBD1 aligns across 9 bases. The CDR3 extends over 15 amino acids. The J segment lost 4 bases and the V segment lost 5 bases, leaving 7 bases of the junction unmatched. The CDR3 loop is CASSKRQGESDTQYF. CDR3 nucleotide sequence: TGTGCCAGCAGTAAACGACAGGGGGAATCAGATACGCAGTATTTT.

This clonotype was counted many times. This rearrangement joins TRBV2 to TRBJ2-1; TRBD2 agrees at 7 bases. This CDR3 is 15 amino acids long. With 0 bases clipped from V and 10 bases from J, the junction kept 9 bases outside the gene matches. Germline V gives CDR1 SNHLY, CDR2 FYNNEI. The CDR3 sequence is CASSEALASGLEQFF. CDR3 bases: TGTGCCAGCAGTGAAGCGTTGGCTAGCGGTTTGGAGCAGTTCTTC.

This clonotype was seen ten or more times. The chain couples TRBV9 to TRBJ2-7; 8 bases are shared with TRBD1. The length of the CDR3 is 14 residues. CDR1 is SGDLS, CDR2 YYNGEE, per germline. V was clipped by 3 bases and J by 6 bases; unmatched bases: 8. CDR3 loop: CASSGTGSSSEQYF. In nucleotides, the CDR3 is TGTGCCAGCAGCGGGACAGGGTCTAGTAGCGAGCAGTACTTC.

The chain joins TRBV5-1 to TRBJ1-1, with D possibly matching TRBD1 (5 bases). This CDR3 is built from 17 residues. V shed 5 bases and J shed 6 bases, with 26 bases lying between them. CDR1 SGHRS and CDR2 YFSETQ come from the germline V gene. The CDR3 DNA is TGCGCCAGCAGATCCCAAACGGGCCCGAAGGGGATCGCTGAAGCTTTCTTT. It codes for CASRSQTGPKGIAEAFF.

The V and J genes are TRBV10-3 and TRBJ1-6; the match to TRBD1 covers 7 bases. CDR1 is ENHRY, CDR2 SYGVKD, per germline. The CDR3 totals 14 residues. The V gene end was trimmed by 10 bases and the J gene end by 7 bases; junction bases not matched to a gene: 10. Here the CDR3 DNA reads TGTGCCACTGGGACAGCCCCAGGGAATTCACCCCTCCACTTT. This codes for CATGTAPGNSPLHF.

This rearrangement joins TRBV7-2 to TRBJ2-7; 14 bases match TRBD2. The CDR3 length is 18 residues. Looked up from germline, CDR1 is SGHTA and CDR2 is FQGNSA. Losses at the gene ends were 4 bases for V and 6 bases for J; bases not matched to a gene: 14. CDR3 DNA: TGTGCCAGCAGCTCCCAGGGGGTAGGGACTAGCGGGAGAACCGAGCAGTACTTC. Protein: CASSSQGVGTSGRTEQYF.

The chain's CDR3 is CASRSIAGGRHTQYF. CDR3 nucleotide sequence: TGTGCCAGCAGGTCAATCGCGGGAGGTCGCCACACGCAGTATTTT. The chain uses TRBV12-3 or TRBV12-4 and TRBJ2-3; 8 nucleotides match TRBD2. Trimming took 6 bases from V and 9 from J; bases not matched to a gene: 14. The CDR3 spans 15 residues.

The chain combines TRBV25-1 with TRBJ2-7, with TRBD1 identical over 11 bases. V was pared by 3 bases and J by 3 bases, with 4 bases of the junction left unmatched. The CDR3 sequence is 15 residues long. The germline V gene encodes CDR1 MGHDK and CDR2 SYGVNS. CDR3 loop: CASSESGTGGYEQYF. The CDR3 DNA sequence: TGTGCCAGCAGTGAGTCCGGGACAGGGGGCTACGAGCAGTACTTC.

This chain joins TRBV4-3 and TRBJ2-2; D ambiguous. The ends were cut back, 0 bases at V and 6 bases at J, with 8 bases in the middle. Germline CDR1 is LGHNA and CDR2 is YSLEER. The CDR3 runs 14 residues. CDR3 nucleotides: TGCGCCAGCAGCCAAGAAACTCCCCCCGGGGAGCTGTTTTTT. It translates to CASSQETPPGELFF.

The V call is TRBV9, the J call TRBJ2-7; D could derive from TRBD1 or TRBD2 (5 bases each). Germline V gives CDR1 SGDLS, CDR2 YYNGEE. The CDR3 has 13 amino acids. V dropped 0 bases and J dropped 9 bases, with 13 bases sitting between them. The CDR3 bases are TGTGCCAGCAGCGTAGCCTCGAGGGGAGCGCAGTACTTC. Amino acid sequence: CASSVASRGAQYF.

The J gene is TRBJ2-3, the V gene TRBV12-3 or TRBV12-4; D might be TRBD1 or TRBD2, each matching 6 bases. The CDR3 has 13 residues. Trimming took off 2 bases at V and 10 bases at J, with 13 bases between the two ends. CDR3 sequence (DNA): TGTGCCAGCAGTTTACCCTCGGGGGCATCGCAGTATTTT. Amino acids: CASSLPSGASQYF.

The V call is TRBV20-1, the J call TRBJ2-1; D unclear. The CDR3 loop spans 14 amino acids. Trimming cost V 5 bases and J 0 bases, with 11 bases left between them. In germline, CDR1 is DFQATT, CDR2 SNEGSKA (reference sequence). This chain's CDR3 is CSASRVSSYNEQFF. The CDR3 region has the DNA TGCAGTGCTTCGCGTGTCAGCTCCTACAATGAGCAGTTCTTC.

V and J are TRBV29-1 and TRBJ2-3; 7 bases align to TRBD1. V shed 7 bases and J 0 bases; nucleotides not matched to a gene: 10. CDR3 length: 15 amino acids. From germline, CDR1 is SQVTM and CDR2 ANQGSEA. The CDR3 loop is CSGRPGTASTDTQYF. The DNA for the CDR3 is TGCAGCGGGAGACCCGGGACAGCGAGCACAGATACGCAGTATTTT.

The table lists this clonotype with many counts. V gene TRBV5-1 combines with J gene TRBJ2-1, with 14 bases lining up with TRBD2. CDR1 is SGHRS, CDR2 YFSETQ, per germline. With V trimmed by 4 bases and J by 3 bases, 6 bases remained unmatched. The CDR3 is 17 residues long. The CDR3 is CASSHTGLAGVYNEQFF. For the CDR3, the DNA is TGCGCCAGCAGCCATACGGGACTAGCGGGGGTCTACAATGAGCAGTTCTTC.

The rearrangement uses TRBV20-1 and TRBJ1-5; 9 bases line up with TRBD1. Looked up from germline, CDR1 is DFQATT and CDR2 is SNEGSKA (reference sequence). The CDR3 has 13 residues. V shed 6 bases, J shed 6 bases, and the junction held 6 bases outside the gene matches. The CDR3 nucleotides are TGCAGTGCGACCGGGACAGGGAGTCAGCCCCAGCATTTT. Amino acids: CSATGTGSQPQHF.

The chain has TRBV15 and TRBJ2-7; D is undetermined. The CDR3 spans 16 residues. Per germline, CDR1 LNHNV and CDR2 YYDKDF (reference sequence). V lost 0 bases and J 1 base, leaving 13 bases between the germline ends. CDR3: CATSRDSPAASYEQYF. The CDR3 DNA sequence: TGTGCCACCAGCAGAGATTCCCCCGCGGCGTCCTACGAGCAGTACTTC.

This chain connects TRBV6-1 to TRBJ2-5, with 10 nucleotides matching TRBD1. Looked up from germline, CDR1 is MNHNS and CDR2 is SASEGT. The V and J ends lost 7 bases and 5 bases, in that order; junction bases with no gene match: 7. The CDR3 contains 14 residues. The CDR3 coding sequence is TGTGCCAGCACCGGGACAGGGGTTGTGGAGACCCAGTACTTC. It specifies CASTGTGVVETQYF.

The chain couples TRBV11-1 to TRBJ2-5; the D gene is possibly TRBD2 (6 bases). Germline V gene data show CDR1 as SGHAT and CDR2 as FQDESV (reference sequence). V was shortened by 6 bases and J by 4 bases, with 12 bases between the two germline ends. The CDR3 spans 13 residues. Here the CDR3 reads CASSRGEVETQYF. CDR3 coding DNA: TGTGCCAGCAGTAGAGGGGAGGTAGAGACCCAGTACTTC.

This clonotype occurred once. The chain uses TRBV6-2 or TRBV6-3 and TRBJ1-2; 8 bases line up with TRBD1. CDR1 and CDR2 (germline): MNHEY, SVGEGT. The V segment lost 0 bases and the J segment 2 bases; nucleotides outside the gene matches: 8. The CDR3 totals 17 residues. CDR3 protein: CASSYSVTGALNYGYTF. The CDR3 nucleotides read TGTGCCAGCAGTTACTCGGTGACAGGGGCCTTGAACTATGGCTACACCTTC.